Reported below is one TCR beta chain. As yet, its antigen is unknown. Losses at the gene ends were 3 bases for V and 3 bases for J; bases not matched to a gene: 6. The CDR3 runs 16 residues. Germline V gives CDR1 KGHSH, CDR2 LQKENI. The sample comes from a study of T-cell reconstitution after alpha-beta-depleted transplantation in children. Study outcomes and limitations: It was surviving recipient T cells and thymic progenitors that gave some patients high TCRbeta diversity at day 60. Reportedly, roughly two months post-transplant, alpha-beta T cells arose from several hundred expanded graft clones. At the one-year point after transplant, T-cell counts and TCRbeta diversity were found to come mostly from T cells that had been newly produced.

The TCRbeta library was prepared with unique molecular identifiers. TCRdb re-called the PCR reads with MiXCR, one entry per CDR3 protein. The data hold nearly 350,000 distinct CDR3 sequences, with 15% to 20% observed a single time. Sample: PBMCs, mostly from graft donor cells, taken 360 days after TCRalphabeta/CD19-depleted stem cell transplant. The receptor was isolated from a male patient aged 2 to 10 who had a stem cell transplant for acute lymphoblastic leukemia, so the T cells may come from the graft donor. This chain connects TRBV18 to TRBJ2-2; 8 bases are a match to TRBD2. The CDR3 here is CASSPVAGRDTGELFF. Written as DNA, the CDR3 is TGTGCCAGCTCACCTGTAGCGGGAAGAGACACCGGGGAGCTGTTTTTT.